Below, 27 T cell receptor beta chains from the same sample are listed, as sequenced in a study of shared clonotypes between healthy human individuals. Data came from immunoSEQ multiplex PCR; TCRdb stores just in-frame clones and leaves some out. The top ten clones hold roughly 0.13% of a sample with about 2.4 million clones, more than 80% of them seen once. The sequencing input was naive CD4+ T cells sorted from blood. Subset specified: CD45RA+ positively selected. Receptors originate from a man aged 18 to 30 in good health.

This clone occurred once. The CDR3 is CASSGSGVTGELFF. CDR3 DNA sequence: TGTGCCAGCTCAGGTTCCGGGGTCACCGGGGAGCTGTTTTTT. The chain couples TRBV18 to TRBJ2-2; D is possibly TRBD2 (5 bases). Per germline, CDR1 KGHSH and CDR2 LQKENI. This CDR3 has 14 amino acids. V lost 5 bases and J lost 4, with 11 bases in between.

This chain joins TRBV28 and TRBJ2-5; D is undetermined. The CDR3 has 15 amino acids. V lost 7 bases to trimming and J lost 5 bases, with 20 bases between them. CDR1 is MDHEN and CDR2 is SYDVKM in the germline V gene. The CDR3 spells CASTDLFGYMETQYF. The CDR3 DNA is TGTGCCAGCACAGATCTTTTCGGGTACATGGAGACCCAGTACTTC.

This clone was counted between two and nine times. The V and J genes are TRBV9 and TRBJ1-6; D unresolved. Germline V gene data show CDR1 as SGDLS and CDR2 as YYNGEE. The V gene lost 3 bases and the J gene lost 9 bases, with 16 bases spanning the gap. CDR3 length equals 15 residues. CDR3 sequence reads: CASSGAGTYGSPLHF. The CDR3 nucleotides are TGTGCCAGCAGCGGGGCAGGAACCTATGGTTCACCCCTCCACTTT.

This chain connects TRBV27 to TRBJ1-2; no clear D. The V gene's germline CDR1 is MNHEY and CDR2 SMNVEV (reference sequence). The V gene lost 5 bases and the J gene lost 3 bases, with 13 bases spanning the gap. There are 14 residues in the CDR3. The CDR3 here is CASSIAREDYGYTF. The CDR3 nucleotides read TGTGCCAGCAGTATCGCTAGGGAGGACTATGGCTACACCTTC.

This chain links TRBV7-2 with TRBJ2-3; D is unclear. Trimming pared 4 bases from V and 5 bases from J, leaving 16 bases between. CDR1 SGHTA and CDR2 FQGNSA come from the germline V gene. This CDR3 has 15 amino acids. CDR3 sequence reads: CASSSDLVRIDTQYF. The CDR3 nucleotides are TGTGCCAGCAGCTCAGACCTAGTTCGGATAGATACGCAGTATTTT.

Comment on this clone: The sample contains more than one DNA sequence encoding this CDR3. The chain uses TRBV7-2 and TRBJ2-3; D is undetermined. The V end was cut by 3 bases, the J end by 3 bases, with 13 bases between. The CDR3 runs 15 residues. Germline V CDR1 and CDR2: SGHTA, FQGNSA. The CDR3 region has the DNA TGTGCCAGCAGCTTCCCCCTCGGACGAACAGATACGCAGTATTTT. The encoded protein is CASSFPLGRTDTQYF.

The rearrangement uses TRBV11-2 and TRBJ2-7; tentatively, D is TRBD1 (6 bases). CDR1 is SGHAT, CDR2 FQNNGV, per germline. This CDR3 is built from 13 residues. Trimming pared 5 bases from V and 2 bases from J, leaving 10 bases between. DNA for the CDR3: TGTGCCAGCAGCCCGGGGACAACCTACGAGCAGTACTTC. This codes for CASSPGTTYEQYF.

The chain has TRBV6-4 and TRBJ1-1; 7 bases line up with TRBD1. The ends lost 3 bases at V and 3 bases at J; junction bases unmatched: 16. The germline gives CDR1 MRHNA, CDR2 SNTAGT. The CDR3 runs to 18 residues. This CDR3 is CASSEDRVFSERYTEAFF. The DNA of the CDR3 is TGTGCCAGCAGTGAAGACAGGGTTTTTAGTGAGCGTTACACTGAAGCTTTCTTT.

This clone was recorded once. The V and J genes are TRBV6-5 and TRBJ2-4; D perhaps matches TRBD2 (6 bases). The ends were cut back, 4 bases at V and 3 bases at J, with 13 bases in the middle. CDR1 and CDR2 (germline): MNHEY, SVGAGI. The CDR3 has 15 residues. CDR3 protein: CASSSPREDKNIQYF. DNA for the CDR3: TGTGCCAGCAGTTCCCCGCGGGAAGACAAAAACATTCAGTACTTC.

The sample holds one count of this clone. V and J are TRBV7-6 and TRBJ2-5; TRBD2 matches 15 bases. The CDR3 loop spans 18 amino acids. V dropped 5 bases and J dropped 4; count of bases not matched to a gene: 11. Germline lookup yields CDR1 SGHVS and CDR2 FNYEAQ. CDR3 region: CASSRLWTSGGVIETQYF. The CDR3 coding sequence is TGTGCCAGCAGCAGACTTTGGACTAGCGGGGGGGTAATAGAGACCCAGTACTTC.

This clone was seen a few times. The chain couples TRBV15 to TRBJ1-2; D unresolved. The CDR3 runs 14 residues. CDR1 and CDR2 (germline): LNHNV, YYDKDF (reference sequence). V dropped 1 base and J dropped 4 bases, with 10 bases sitting between them. The CDR3 DNA is TGTGCCACCAGCAGAGGAGGGTCGGCCTATGGCTACACCTTC. Protein sequence: CATSRGGSAYGYTF.

The chain couples TRBV5-1 to TRBJ1-3; D ambiguous. The CDR3 contains 16 residues. The ends were cut back, 1 base at V and 0 bases at J, with 11 bases in the middle. Germline CDR1 and CDR2: SGHRS and YFSETQ. The CDR3 is CASSLSWSSSGNTIYF. DNA of the CDR3: TGCGCCAGCAGCTTGAGCTGGTCCTCCTCTGGAAACACCATATATTTT.

The rearrangement uses TRBV9 and TRBJ2-2, with unresolved D. Germline CDR1 is SGDLS and CDR2 is YYNGEE. V was pared by 3 bases and J by 7 bases, with 7 bases between. This CDR3 has 12 amino acids. CDR3 in amino acids: CASSAFSGELFF. In DNA form, the CDR3 reads TGTGCCAGCAGCGCTTTTAGCGGGGAGCTGTTTTTT.

The rearrangement joins TRBV10-3 to TRBJ1-1; D unresolved. The V gene lost 8 bases and the J gene lost 0 bases, with 13 bases spanning the gap. Germline lookup yields CDR1 ENHRY and CDR2 SYGVKD. The CDR3 has 14 residues. CDR3 bases: TGTGCCATCGCCCCGGGCCCCTTGAACACTGAAGCTTTCTTT. It yields the protein CAIAPGPLNTEAFF.

The rearrangement uses TRBV7-9 and TRBJ2-3; perhaps TRBD1 as D (7 bases). The V gene lost 5 bases and the J gene lost 0 bases, with 12 bases spanning the gap. In germline, CDR1 is SEHNR, CDR2 FQNEAQ (reference sequence). The CDR3 has 15 amino acids. The CDR3 reads CASSQQGTSTDTQYF. DNA for the CDR3: TGTGCCAGCAGCCAACAGGGGACTAGCACAGATACGCAGTATTTT.

The rearrangement uses TRBV30 and TRBJ2-3; the match to TRBD2 covers 9 bases. Germline values: CDR1 GTSNPN, CDR2 SVGIG (reference sequence). V gave up 0 bases and J gave up 4 bases; unmatched junction bases: 8. This CDR3 spans 16 amino acids. The CDR3 here is CAWSVRAGGLPDTQYF. DNA of the CDR3: TGTGCCTGGAGTGTTCGGGCGGGAGGGCTCCCAGATACGCAGTATTTT.

This chain connects TRBV5-6 to TRBJ2-5; 10 bases fit TRBD1. Germline CDR1 is SGHDT and CDR2 is YYEEEE. J lost 5 bases, V lost 1 base, and 8 bases had no gene match. The CDR3 is 16 amino acids. The CDR3 DNA follows: TGTGCCAGCAGCTTGTATGGGACAGGGGATTCGGAGACCCAGTACTTC. This codes for CASSLYGTGDSETQYF.

The V and J genes are TRBV30 and TRBJ1-3, with D hard to call. Germline loops: CDR1 GTSNPN, CDR2 SVGIG (reference sequence). With 4 bases removed from V and 2 bases from J, the gap between germline ends came to 12 bases. The CDR3 length is 14 residues. The CDR3 DNA is TGTGCCTGGAATCCGCAGCTTGCTGGAAACACCATATATTTT. Its translation is CAWNPQLAGNTIYF.

The rearrangement links TRBV6-1 to TRBJ2-1; tentatively, D is TRBD2 (5 bases). V gave up 9 bases and J gave up 0 bases, with 12 bases separating them. Germline CDR1 reads MNHNS; CDR2 reads SASEGT. The CDR3 is 14 residues long. The CDR3 is CASHLGSSYNEQFF. The CDR3 bases are TGTGCCAGTCACTTGGGGAGCTCCTACAATGAGCAGTTCTTC.

The chain links TRBV10-3 to TRBJ2-3; tentatively, D is TRBD1 (5 bases). V lost 4 bases to trimming and J lost 0 bases, with 8 bases between them. Germline-derived CDR1 and CDR2 are ENHRY and SYGVKD. CDR3 length: 14 amino acids. The DNA for the CDR3 is TGTGCCATCAGTGCCGACAGTAGCACAGATACGCAGTATTTT. It specifies CAISADSSTDTQYF.

This sequence joins TRBV6-1 and TRBJ1-2, with 7 bases matching TRBD1. Germline V gene data show CDR1 as MNHNS and CDR2 as SASEGT. V gave up 1 base and J gave up 7 bases; unmatched junction bases: 15. This CDR3 contains 17 residues. The CDR3 spells CASSEDRTAGGRGGYTF. DNA for the CDR3: TGTGCCAGCAGTGAAGATAGGACGGCAGGGGGACGGGGTGGCTACACCTTC.

The chain uses TRBV2 and TRBJ1-2, with TRBD1 as a possible D gene (5 bases). The CDR3 is 14 residues long. Germline V CDR1 and CDR2: SNHLY, FYNNEI. Deletions cut 4 bases from V and 7 bases from J, with 16 bases between. In DNA form, the CDR3 reads TGTGCCAGCAGTGCTCAGGGAGGGATCGGTGGCTACACCTTC. Residues: CASSAQGGIGGYTF.

In regard to this clone: The junction does not match germline at one end; this may be a read error. The chain combines TRBV2 with TRBJ2-3; a possible D gene is TRBD2 (5 bases). The germline CDR1 and CDR2 sequences are SNHLY and FYNNEI. The CDR3 runs 13 residues. The CDR3 loop reads CASREDYTDTQYF. CDR3 coding DNA: TGTGCCAGCAGAGAAGACTACACAGATACGCAGTATTTT.

This chain connects TRBV19 to TRBJ1-1; possible D gene TRBD1, 6 bases. This CDR3 has 17 residues. Germline lookup yields CDR1 LNHDA and CDR2 SQIVND (reference sequence). V shed 3 bases and J shed 0 bases, with 17 bases lying between them. The CDR3 region is CASSIPTKTGMNTEAFF. The CDR3 coding sequence is TGTGCCAGTAGTATTCCCACCAAGACAGGTATGAACACTGAAGCTTTCTTT. The variable domain in full, with the rest retrieved from reference TRBV19 and TRBJ1-1, is DGGITQSPKYLFRKEGQNVTLSCEQNLNHDAMYWYRQDPGQGLRLIYYSQIVNDFQKGDIAEGYSVSREKKESFPLTVTSAQKNPTAFYLCASSIPTKTGMNTEAFFGQGTRLTVV.

On this clone itself: Other DNA sequences from this sample encode an identical CDR3 as well. J is TRBJ1-5 and V is TRBV19; perhaps TRBD1 as D (5 bases). The length of the CDR3 is 13 residues. The V gene's germline CDR1 is LNHDA and CDR2 SQIVND (reference sequence). Trimming cost V 6 bases and J 0 bases, with 6 bases left between them. The CDR3 region has the DNA TGTGCCAGTAGGGACAATAGCAATCAGCCCCAGCATTTT. It is translated as CASRDNSNQPQHF.

The chain employs TRBV27 and TRBJ1-2; D uncertain. V lost 5 bases to trimming and J lost 4 bases, with 17 bases between them. This CDR3 has 15 amino acids. Germline values: CDR1 MNHEY, CDR2 SMNVEV (reference sequence). DNA for the CDR3: TGTGCCAGCAGTCGTTTAGATACCTTTTTCTATGGCTACACCTTC. As protein: CASSRLDTFFYGYTF.

CDR3 coding DNA: TGCGTCGCCGGGGAAACCCAGTACTTC. Protein product: CVAGETQYF. The chain couples TRBV4-1 to TRBJ2-5; perhaps TRBD2 as D (5 bases). Per the germline V gene, CDR1 is MGHRA and CDR2 is YSYEKL. The CDR3 length is 9 residues.